The 11 T cell receptor beta chains given below trace back to one sample, sequenced in a study of CXCR3-negative and CXCR3-positive naive CD8 T cells. These receptors are not linked to any known antigen. UMI-labeled TRB cDNA libraries were prepared by 5' RACE. Reanalyzing the 5' RACE reads, TCRdb keeps one entry per CDR3 protein, without DNA. In all, the sample yields about 150,000 distinct CDR3 sequences. Study findings and constraints: Naive cells positive for CXCR3 carried more hydrophobic TRB CDR3s than CXCR3-negative ones.

Sequencing was carried out using naive CXCR3+ CD8+ T cells from blood. As to subset: CD45RO-CCR7+CD27+CD95- naive CD8+ T cells expressing CXCR3 (TNR3+). These receptors originate from a human donor in good health. Some clones in this sample may be carry-over from other donors' samples.

The rearrangement joins TRBV7-9 to TRBJ2-7. CDR1 is SEHNR and CDR2 is FQNEAQ in the germline V gene (reference sequence). CDR3 size: 14 residues. CDR3: CASSLDADFLEQYF.

The chain employs TRBV4-3 and TRBJ2-7. CDR3 length: 15 residues. Germline CDR1 and CDR2: LGHNA and YSLEER. The CDR3 is CASSQDRTVSYEQYF.

The CDR3 sequence is CASSPPADYGYTF. This chain joins TRBV7-9 and TRBJ1-2; TCRdb's D call, TRBD1, is unchecked because there is no DNA. This CDR3 region has 13 residues. CDR1 and CDR2 from the germline V gene are SEHNR and FQNEAQ (reference sequence).

The gene calls are TRBV29-1 and TRBJ2-7; TCRdb gives TRBD1 as the D gene, but with no DNA this cannot be confirmed. Looked up from germline, CDR1 is SQVTM and CDR2 is ANQGSEA. The CDR3 contains 12 residues. This CDR3 reads CSVLTTGLEQYF.

The CDR3 region is CASRAPGLRYNEQFF. The chain carries TRBV12-3 or TRBV12-4 and TRBJ2-1; TCRdb returns TRBD2, unconfirmable since there is no DNA. There are 15 residues in the CDR3.

The V call is TRBV20-1, the J call TRBJ2-7; TCRdb proposes TRBD1, but this gene call is untestable without DNA. Germline CDR1 DFQATT, CDR2 SNEGSKA (reference sequence). This CDR3 has 13 amino acids. The CDR3 sequence: CSARQGRTYEQYF.

The rearrangement uses TRBV7-3 and TRBJ2-3; TCRdb outputs TRBD1, but without DNA this stays unchecked. Looked up from germline, CDR1 is SGHTA and CDR2 is FQGTGA. The CDR3 is made up of 15 amino acids. The CDR3 sequence is CASSPGGFRTDTQYF.

The chain joins TRBV14 to TRBJ2-7. This CDR3 spans 14 amino acids. The germline CDR1 and CDR2 sequences are SGHDN and FVKESK. The CDR3 region is CASSQEEVPHEQYF.

The CDR3 sequence is CAWSENQGYEQYF. The chain joins TRBV30 to TRBJ2-7; the D call of TRBD1 rests on TCRdb alone, since no DNA is present to check it. In germline, CDR1 is GTSNPN, CDR2 SVGIG (reference sequence). The CDR3 covers 13 residues.

The genes are TRBV7-2 and TRBJ2-3; TCRdb's D call of TRBD1 is untestable without DNA. This CDR3 has 15 amino acids. CDR1 and CDR2 from the germline V gene are SGHTA and FQGNSA. CDR3 residues: CASSPWDSRTDTQYF.

The chain uses TRBV29-1 and TRBJ2-2; TCRdb picks TRBD1, but there is no DNA to check that call. This CDR3 has 14 amino acids. CDR1 and CDR2 (germline): SQVTM, ANQGSEA. The chain's CDR3 is CSVVDPGPTGELFF.